These T cell receptor beta chains were read from a single sample in a study of Ad26.COV2.S vaccination and SARS-CoV-2 variants. Measured with immunoSEQ multiplex PCR; TCRdb has only the in-frame clones, and not every one. The repertoire has about 350,000 clones, under 95% of them found once; the top ten carry 3% to 4%. This material consisted of peripheral blood, taken after recovery from COVID-19. The receptors shown here come from a human donor who had recovered from COVID-19. CDR3s include the opening cysteine and the closing phenylalanine or tryptophan. The order of the fields is J gene, clone size, D gene, V gene, CDR3 DNA, CDR3 protein. D genes are given only for firm matches. Clone size, where shown, is once, few, many, or a class for clones that have expanded.

TRBJ2-6 | - | - | TRBV7-6 | TGTGCCAGCAGCTTATGGTTTTCGGGGGCCAACGTCCTGACTTTC | CASSLWFSGANVLTF
TRBJ2-5 | - | - | TRBV5-1 | TGCGCCAGCAGAAAACTTGAACGGGGGATCCAAGAGACCCAGTACTTC | CASRKLERGIQETQYF
TRBJ1-6 | - | TRBD1 | TRBV7-8 | TGTGCCACCCAGGGGGGGGCGTATAATTCACCCCTCCACTTT | CATQGGAYNSPLHF
TRBJ1-1 | - | - | TRBV4-1 | TGCGCCAGCAGCCAAGCTGGGACCACTGAAGCTTTCTTT | CASSQAGTTEAFF
TRBJ1-3 | - | - | TRBV12-3/TRBV12-4 | TGTGCCAGCAGAACGAGAGAGGGAAACACCATATATTTT | CASRTREGNTIYF
TRBJ1-2 | few | TRBD1 | TRBV5-6 | TGTGCCAGCAGCTTGGCTCCGGGACAGGGACGGGGCTACACCTTC | CASSLAPGQGRGYTF
TRBJ1-6 | - | - | TRBV5-8 | TGTGCCAGCAGCTTTGACCCTAGAGAAGAGTATAATTCACCCCTCCACTTT | CASSFDPREEYNSPLHF
TRBJ1-2 | - | - | TRBV7-2 | TGTGCCAGCAGCTTAGCAGGGGGTCCCGGCTACACCTTC | CASSLAGGPGYTF
TRBJ2-1 | - | TRBD2 | TRBV29-1 | TGCAGCGCCCGGACTAGCGGCCATGAGCAGTTCTTC | CSARTSGHEQFF
TRBJ2-3 | - | TRBD2 | TRBV6-1 | TGTGCCAGCAGTGAAAGGGGTAGCGGGGATACGCAGTATTTT | CASSERGSGDTQYF
TRBJ1-3 | - | - | TRBV5-6 | TGTGCCAGCAGCTACCCGGGATACTCTGGAAACACCATATATTTT | CASSYPGYSGNTIYF
TRBJ2-6 | - | - | TRBV29-1 | TGCAGCGTGAAGGACAGTAGCTCTGGGGCCAACGTCCTGACTTTC | CSVKDSSSGANVLTF
TRBJ1-4 | - | - | TRBV5-4 | TGTGCCAGCAGCCCGGGTGGGGGGCCGAGTGAAAAACTGTTTTTT | CASSPGGGPSEKLFF
TRBJ2-5 | - | - | TRBV9 | TGTGCCAGCAACGGGGGTTGGCAAGAGACCCAGTACTTC | CASNGGWQETQYF
TRBJ2-5 | - | TRBD1 | TRBV4-3 | TGCGCCAGCAGCCAGGGGCAGGGGGCGCGGGAGACCCAGTACTTC | CASSQGQGARETQYF
TRBJ1-1 | - | - | TRBV7-8 | TGTGCCAGCAAGGAGGGGAGAACTGAAGCTTTCTTT | CASKEGRTEAFF
TRBJ2-2 | - | - | TRBV5-8 | TGTGCCAGCACCCGGCGGGGCACCGGGGAGCTGTTTTTT | CASTRRGTGELFF
TRBJ2-7 | - | - | TRBV19 | TGTGCCAGTAGTATAGGACTCCTCTACGAGCAGTACTTC | CASSIGLLYEQYF
TRBJ1-2 | - | - | TRBV29-1 | TGCAGCGTTGATGTGAGGACAGATAACTATGGCTACACCTTC | CSVDVRTDNYGYTF
TRBJ2-1 | - | TRBD2 | TRBV4-2 | TGTGCCAGCAGCCAAACGGGACTAGCGGACTCCTACAATGAGCAGTTCTTC | CASSQTGLADSYNEQFF
TRBJ1-1 | - | TRBD1 | TRBV29-1 | TGCAGCGTTGAAGGTGGAGGGGGCGATAGCACTGAAGCTTTCTTT | CSVEGGGGDSTEAFF
TRBJ1-1 | - | - | TRBV7-2 | TGTGCCAGCAGCACCGACAGGAGGAACACTGAAGCTTTCTTT | CASSTDRRNTEAFF
TRBJ2-5 | - | - | TRBV6-5 | TGTGCCAGCAGTTACTTCCCAGGGGCCCAAGAGACCCAGTACTTC | CASSYFPGAQETQYF
TRBJ2-5 | - | - | TRBV27 | TGTGCCAGCAGTTTAACCGGACGGAAAGAGACCCAGTACTTC | CASSLTGRKETQYF
TRBJ1-1 | - | - | TRBV20-1 | TGCAGTGCTAGTGTAGGGGGGCTCAACACTGAAGCTTTCTTT | CSASVGGLNTEAFF
TRBJ1-1 | - | - | TRBV27 | TGTGCCAGCAGTCTCCCCGAACGGACCCGTATAAAGGGCACTGAAGCTTTCTTT | CASSLPERTRIKGTEAFF
TRBJ2-2 | - | - | TRBV7-9 | TGTGCCAGTTTACCCGGGGAGCCCGGGGAGCTGTTTTTT | CASLPGEPGELFF
TRBJ2-7 | - | TRBD1 | TRBV27 | TGTGCCAGCAGTTCCGGGACAGGATACTACGAGCAGTACTTC | CASSSGTGYYEQYF
TRBJ2-1 | - | - | TRBV7-9 | TGTGCCAGCAGCTTAGGGGATCGGGGCGCCTACAATGAGCAGTTCTTC | CASSLGDRGAYNEQFF
TRBJ1-2 | - | TRBD1 | TRBV5-4 | TGTGCCAGCAGCTTACAGGGGGCGCGGTATGGCTACACCTTC | CASSLQGARYGYTF
TRBJ2-7 | - | TRBD2 | TRBV7-8 | TGTGCCAGCAGTTCCGGGACTAGCGGGTTCTACGAGCAGTACTTC | CASSSGTSGFYEQYF
TRBJ2-7 | - | TRBD1 | TRBV7-9 | TGTGCCAGCAGCCTACAGGACAGGTCCTACGAGCAGTACTTC | CASSLQDRSYEQYF
TRBJ2-1 | - | TRBD1 | TRBV4-1 | TGCGCCAGCAGCACCTGGGACAGCGCCGTAATTTCCGACAATGAGCAGTTCTTC | CASSTWDSAVISDNEQFF
TRBJ1-4 | - | - | TRBV6-5 | TGTGCCAGCATGGGGACGGGTTCTAATGAAAAACTGTTTTTT | CASMGTGSNEKLFF
TRBJ2-1 | - | - | TRBV6-2/TRBV6-3 | TGTGCCAGCAGTTACTCTTCCCCGCTTTTTAACTGGGAGCAGTTCTTC | CASSYSSPLFNWEQFF
TRBJ2-3 | - | TRBD2 | TRBV9 | TGTGCCAGTCGGACTAGCGGCTCCACAGATACGCAGTATTTT | CASRTSGSTDTQYF
TRBJ2-3 | - | TRBD2 | TRBV27 | TGTGCCAGCAGTTTATTCGGCGCGGGGGAGACAGATACGCAGTATTTT | CASSLFGAGETDTQYF
TRBJ2-5 | - | - | TRBV11-2 | TGTGCCAGCAGACCAAGGCCCGGAGCCGCTAGCGCTGTCCAAGAGACCCAGTACTTC | CASRPRPGAASAVQETQYF
TRBJ1-4 | - | - | TRBV5-4 | TGTGCCAGCAGCTTGAGGTCAGGGTTCAATGAAAAACTGTTTTTT | CASSLRSGFNEKLFF
TRBJ2-1 | - | TRBD1 | TRBV7-8 | TGTGCCAGCAGCTTAGGGCCGCCGGGACAGGGGTTAAATGAGCAGTTCTTC | CASSLGPPGQGLNEQFF
TRBJ2-5 | - | - | TRBV5-1 | TGCGCCAGCAGCTTGGGAGGGGACCAAGAGACCCAGTACTTC | CASSLGGDQETQYF
TRBJ1-2 | once | - | TRBV2 | TGTGCCAGCAGTGAACAACAAATACTACTTGCTAACTATGGCTACACCTTC | CASSEQQILLANYGYTF
TRBJ2-5 | - | TRBD1 | TRBV27 | TGTGCCAGCAGTTTAGACAGGGGGGAGACCCAGTACTTC | CASSLDRGETQYF
TRBJ1-1 | - | - | TRBV7-9 | TGTGCCAGCAGCTTCGGGGGGACCACTGAAGCTTTCTTT | CASSFGGTTEAFF
TRBJ2-2 | - | TRBD2 | TRBV5-6 | TGTGCCAGCAGCCCTCCTAGCGGGGGGGCAGGGAAGGAGCTGTTTTTT | CASSPPSGGAGKELFF
TRBJ1-1 | - | - | TRBV3-1/TRBV3-2 | TGTGCCAGCAGCCAAGTGGGGGGTTTCACTGAAGCTTTCTTT | CASSQVGGFTEAFF
TRBJ2-3 | - | - | TRBV19 | TGTGCCAGTAGTGAGGGTGGGTGGGGAATAGATACGCAGTATTTT | CASSEGGWGIDTQYF
TRBJ1-2 | - | - | TRBV5-6 | TGTGCCAGCAGCTTGATGATCGGGCTGACTAACTATGGCTACACCTTC | CASSLMIGLTNYGYTF
TRBJ2-1 | - | TRBD1 | TRBV5-6 | TGTGCCAGCAGCTTGTTGGGGGCCAGGGGGCAGGATGAGCAGTTCTTC | CASSLLGARGQDEQFF
TRBJ2-3 | - | - | TRBV7-6 | TGTGCCAGCAGCCTGAGACAGGTGCGCACAGATACGCAGTATTTT | CASSLRQVRTDTQYF
TRBJ1-4 | - | - | TRBV27 | TGTGCCAGCAGTTTAAGGGCAGCGAATGAAAAACTGTTTTTT | CASSLRAANEKLFF
TRBJ2-3 | - | - | TRBV7-6 | TGTGCCAGCAGCTTAGGTCGCGGGGTGAGCACAGATACGCAGTATTTT | CASSLGRGVSTDTQYF
TRBJ1-2 | - | - | TRBV7-9 | TGTGCCAGCAGCTGGGGTGATGAGGGGCTTTACTATGGCTACACCTTC | CASSWGDEGLYYGYTF
TRBJ2-3 | - | - | TRBV5-6 | TGTGCCAGCAGCTGGCTCGGTGGGACACCCAGCACAGATACGCAGTATTTT | CASSWLGGTPSTDTQYF
TRBJ1-1 | - | - | TRBV6-5 | TGTGCCAGCAGTTACTCGTCTAAGGGGTATGAAGCTTTCTTT | CASSYSSKGYEAFF
TRBJ1-5 | - | - | TRBV5-4 | TGTGCCAGCAGCTACCGGGGTAACCGCTTTTCGGGCAATCAGCCCCAGCATTTT | CASSYRGNRFSGNQPQHF
TRBJ2-3 | once | - | TRBV15 | TGTGCCACCAGCAGAGATCATAAGCGGGGCACAGATACGCAGTATTTT | CATSRDHKRGTDTQYF
TRBJ1-5 | - | TRBD1 | TRBV6-2/TRBV6-3 | TGTGCCAGCAGTCGACAGGGGGCGGTTCCGCCCCAGCATTTT | CASSRQGAVPPQHF